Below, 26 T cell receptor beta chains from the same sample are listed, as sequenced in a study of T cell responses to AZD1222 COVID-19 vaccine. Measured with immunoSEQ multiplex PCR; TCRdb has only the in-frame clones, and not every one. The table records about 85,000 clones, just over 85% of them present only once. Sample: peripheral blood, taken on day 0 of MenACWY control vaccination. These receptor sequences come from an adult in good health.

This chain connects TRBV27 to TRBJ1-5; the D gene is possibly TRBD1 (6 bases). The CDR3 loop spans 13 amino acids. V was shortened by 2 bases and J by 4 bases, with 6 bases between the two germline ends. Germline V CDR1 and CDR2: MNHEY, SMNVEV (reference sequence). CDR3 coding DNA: TGTGCCAGCAGTTTACAGGGGAATCAGCCCCAGCATTTT. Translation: CASSLQGNQPQHF.

In nucleotides, the CDR3 is TGTGCCAGCAGTGCGTACGGAAGGGGTTGGGGGTCACCCCTCCACTTT. Its translation is CASSAYGRGWGSPLHF. The chain employs TRBV6-1 and TRBJ1-6; D is possibly TRBD1 (5 bases). The CDR3 is made up of 16 amino acids. Per germline, CDR1 MNHNS and CDR2 SASEGT. The V end was cut by 4 bases, the J end by 10 bases, with 20 bases between.

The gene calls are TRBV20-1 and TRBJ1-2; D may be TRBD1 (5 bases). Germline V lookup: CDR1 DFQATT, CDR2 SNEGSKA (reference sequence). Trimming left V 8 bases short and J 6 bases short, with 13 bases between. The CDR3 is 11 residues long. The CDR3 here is CSTGTVNGYTF. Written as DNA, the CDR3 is TGCAGTACCGGGACGGTGAATGGCTACACCTTC.

CDR3 nucleotide sequence: TGTGCCAGCAGTAAACAGGGGTGGGATGGCTACACCTTC. Translated, it gives CASSKQGWDGYTF. The gene calls are TRBV6-5 and TRBJ1-2; the match to TRBD1 covers 7 bases. This CDR3 spans 13 amino acids. The junction had 6 bases not matched to a gene; V was cut back by 5 bases and J by 6 bases. Germline loops: CDR1 MNHEY, CDR2 SVGAGI.

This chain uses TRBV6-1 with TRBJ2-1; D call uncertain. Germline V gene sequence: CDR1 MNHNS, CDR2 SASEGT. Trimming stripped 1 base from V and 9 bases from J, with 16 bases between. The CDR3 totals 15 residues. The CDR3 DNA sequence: TGTGCCAGCAGTGAAGGGGCTTACCCAGGTGGTGAGCAGTTCTTC. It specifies CASSEGAYPGGEQFF.

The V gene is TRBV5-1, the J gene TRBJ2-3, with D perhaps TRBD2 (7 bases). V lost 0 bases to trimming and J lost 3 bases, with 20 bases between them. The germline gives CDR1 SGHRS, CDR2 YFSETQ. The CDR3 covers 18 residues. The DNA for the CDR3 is TGCGCCAGCAGCTTGGTGGGGGGGCGTTCAATAAATACAGATACGCAGTATTTT. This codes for CASSLVGGRSINTDTQYF.

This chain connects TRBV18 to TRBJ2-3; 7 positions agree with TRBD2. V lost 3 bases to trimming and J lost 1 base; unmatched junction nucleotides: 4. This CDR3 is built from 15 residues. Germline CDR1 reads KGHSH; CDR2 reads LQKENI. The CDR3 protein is CASSPTAGGTDTQYF. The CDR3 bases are TGTGCCAGCTCACCGACGGCGGGGGGCACAGATACGCAGTATTTT.

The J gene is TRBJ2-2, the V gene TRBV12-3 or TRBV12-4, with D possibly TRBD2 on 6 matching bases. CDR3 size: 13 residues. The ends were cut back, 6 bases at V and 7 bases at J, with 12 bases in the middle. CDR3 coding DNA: TGTGCCAGCAGGGCTCTAGCGAACGGGGAGCTGTTTTTT. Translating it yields CASRALANGELFF.

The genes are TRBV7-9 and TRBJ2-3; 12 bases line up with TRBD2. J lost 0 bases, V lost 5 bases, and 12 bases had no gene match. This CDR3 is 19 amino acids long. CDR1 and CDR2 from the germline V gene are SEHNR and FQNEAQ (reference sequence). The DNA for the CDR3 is TGTGCCAGCAGCCCGGGGCTAGCGGGGGGGCCCTCTAGCACAGATACGCAGTATTTT. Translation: CASSPGLAGGPSSTDTQYF.

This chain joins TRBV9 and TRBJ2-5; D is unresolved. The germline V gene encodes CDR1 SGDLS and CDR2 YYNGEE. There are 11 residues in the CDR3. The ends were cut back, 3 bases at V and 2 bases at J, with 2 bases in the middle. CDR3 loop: CASSAQETQYF. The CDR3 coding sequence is TGTGCCAGCAGCGCTCAAGAGACCCAGTACTTC.

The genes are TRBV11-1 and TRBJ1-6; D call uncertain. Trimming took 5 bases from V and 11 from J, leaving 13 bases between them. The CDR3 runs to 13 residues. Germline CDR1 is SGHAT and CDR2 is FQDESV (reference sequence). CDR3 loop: CASSPRFTPPLHF. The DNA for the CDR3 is TGTGCCAGCAGCCCCAGGTTTACTCCACCCCTCCACTTT.

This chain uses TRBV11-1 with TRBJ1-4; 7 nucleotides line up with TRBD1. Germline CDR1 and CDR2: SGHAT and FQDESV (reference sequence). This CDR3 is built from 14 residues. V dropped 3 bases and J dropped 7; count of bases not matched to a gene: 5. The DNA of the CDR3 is TGTGCCAGCAGCTTGGACAGGTTTGGTGAAAAACTGTTTTTT. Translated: CASSLDRFGEKLFF.

The CDR3 spells CASRQGIANTGELFF. The CDR3 DNA is TGTGCCAGTAGGCAGGGTATCGCGAACACCGGGGAGCTGTTTTTT. The V call is TRBV19, the J call TRBJ2-2, with D possibly TRBD1 on 5 matching bases. The CDR3 sequence is 15 residues long. The germline V gene has CDR1 LNHDA and CDR2 SQIVND (reference sequence). V was shortened by 6 bases and J by 0 bases, with 11 bases between the two germline ends.

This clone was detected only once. CDR3 sequence (DNA): TGTGCCAGCAGCCGGGACCTCTCTGGGGCCAACGTCCTGACTTTC. Protein sequence: CASSRDLSGANVLTF. V and J are TRBV9 and TRBJ2-6, with D perhaps matching TRBD1 or TRBD2 (5 bases each). Germline V gene lookup returns CDR1 SGDLS and CDR2 YYNGEE. The CDR3 loop spans 15 amino acids. Deletions cut 4 bases from V and 0 bases from J, with 8 bases between.

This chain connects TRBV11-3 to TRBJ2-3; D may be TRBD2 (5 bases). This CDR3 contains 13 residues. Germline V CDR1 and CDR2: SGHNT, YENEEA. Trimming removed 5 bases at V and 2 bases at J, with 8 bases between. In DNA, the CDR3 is TGTGCCAGCAGCGCGGACTTCACAGATACGCAGTATTTT. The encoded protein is CASSADFTDTQYF.

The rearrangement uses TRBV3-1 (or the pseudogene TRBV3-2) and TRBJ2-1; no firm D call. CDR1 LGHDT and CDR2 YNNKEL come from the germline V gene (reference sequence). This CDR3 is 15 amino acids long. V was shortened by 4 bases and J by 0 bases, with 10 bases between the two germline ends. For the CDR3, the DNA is TGTGCCAGCAGCCTACAGAGCATCTCCTACAATGAGCAGTTCTTC. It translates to CASSLQSISYNEQFF.

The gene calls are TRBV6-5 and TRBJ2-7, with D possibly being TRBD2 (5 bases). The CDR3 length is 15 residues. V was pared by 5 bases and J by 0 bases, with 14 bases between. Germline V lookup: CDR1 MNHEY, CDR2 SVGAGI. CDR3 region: CASSPGLGSSYEQYF. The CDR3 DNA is TGTGCCAGCAGTCCAGGACTGGGAAGCTCCTACGAGCAGTACTTC.

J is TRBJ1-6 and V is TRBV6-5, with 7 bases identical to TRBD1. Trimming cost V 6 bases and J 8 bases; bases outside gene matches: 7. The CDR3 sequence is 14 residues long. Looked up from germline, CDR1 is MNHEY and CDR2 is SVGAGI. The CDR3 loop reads CASSRAGGHSPLHF. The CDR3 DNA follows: TGTGCCAGCAGCCGGGCAGGGGGACATTCACCCCTCCACTTT.

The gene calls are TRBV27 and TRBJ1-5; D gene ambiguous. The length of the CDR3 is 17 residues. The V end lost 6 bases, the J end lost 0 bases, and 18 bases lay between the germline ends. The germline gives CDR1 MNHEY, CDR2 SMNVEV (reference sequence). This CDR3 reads CASSPFQQSNSNQPQHF. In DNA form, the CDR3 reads TGTGCCAGCAGCCCCTTCCAACAGAGCAATAGCAATCAGCCCCAGCATTTT.

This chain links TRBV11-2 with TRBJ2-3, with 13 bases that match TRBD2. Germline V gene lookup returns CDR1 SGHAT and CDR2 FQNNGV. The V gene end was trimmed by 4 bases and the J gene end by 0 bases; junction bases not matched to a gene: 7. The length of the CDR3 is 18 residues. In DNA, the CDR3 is TGTGCCAGCAGCTCCCGGGGACTAGCGGGGAAGAGCACAGATACGCAGTATTTT. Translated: CASSSRGLAGKSTDTQYF.

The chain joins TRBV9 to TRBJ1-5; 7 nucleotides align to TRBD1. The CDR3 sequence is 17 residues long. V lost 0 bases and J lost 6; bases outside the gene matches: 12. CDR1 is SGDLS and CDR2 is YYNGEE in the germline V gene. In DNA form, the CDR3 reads TGTGCCAGCAGCGTAGAAAAAACGAGGGGGCGCGGTCAGCCCCAGCATTTT. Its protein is CASSVEKTRGRGQPQHF. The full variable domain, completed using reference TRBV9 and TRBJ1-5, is DSGVTQTPKHLITATGQRVTLRCSPRSGDLSVYWYQQSLDQGLQFLIQYYNGEERAKGNILERFSAQQFPDLHSELNLSSLELGDSALYFCASSVEKTRGRGQPQHFGDGTRLSIL.

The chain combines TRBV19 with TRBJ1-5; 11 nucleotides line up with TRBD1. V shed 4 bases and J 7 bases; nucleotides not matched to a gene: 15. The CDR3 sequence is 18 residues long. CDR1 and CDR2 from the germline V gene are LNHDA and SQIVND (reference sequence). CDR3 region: CASSRALTGTGGEQPQHF. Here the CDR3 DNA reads TGTGCCAGTAGTAGGGCCCTCACCGGGACAGGGGGTGAACAGCCCCAGCATTTT.

The CDR3 nucleotides are TGTGCCAGCAGTGACTCGGGATTGCCTAACACTGAAGCTTTCTTT. This sequence encodes CASSDSGLPNTEAFF. The V call is TRBV6-4, the J call TRBJ1-1; no clear D gene. CDR1 is MRHNA and CDR2 is SNTAGT in the germline V gene. This CDR3 has 15 amino acids. Trimming removed 0 bases at V and 2 bases at J, with 10 bases between.

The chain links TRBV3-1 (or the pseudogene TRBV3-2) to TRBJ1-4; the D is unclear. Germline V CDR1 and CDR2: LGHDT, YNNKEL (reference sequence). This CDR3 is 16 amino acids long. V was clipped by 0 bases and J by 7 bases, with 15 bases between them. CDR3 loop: CASSQDHVVSTEKLFF. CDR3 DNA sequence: TGTGCCAGCAGCCAAGATCACGTGGTGAGCACTGAAAAACTGTTTTTT.

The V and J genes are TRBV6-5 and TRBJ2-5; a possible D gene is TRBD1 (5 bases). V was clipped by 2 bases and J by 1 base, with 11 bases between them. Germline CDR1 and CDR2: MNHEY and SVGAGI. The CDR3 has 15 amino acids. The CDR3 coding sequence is TGTGCCAGCAGTTACGCAGGGCACTCCCAAGAGACCCAGTACTTC. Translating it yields CASSYAGHSQETQYF.

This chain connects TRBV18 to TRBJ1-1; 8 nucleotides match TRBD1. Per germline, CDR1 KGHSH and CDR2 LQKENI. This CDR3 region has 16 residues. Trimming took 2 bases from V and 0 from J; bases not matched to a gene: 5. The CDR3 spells CASSPRDRPMNTEAFF. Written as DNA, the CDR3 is TGTGCCAGCTCACCAAGGGACAGGCCTATGAACACTGAAGCTTTCTTT.